This is a list of T cell receptor beta chains from one sample in a study of blood T cell repertoires in COVID-19. Libraries were prepared by immunoSEQ multiplex PCR; TCRdb keeps only in-frame clonotypes and omits some of them. Of roughly 120,000 clones detected, 85% appear once; the ten largest clones hold about 13%. Material for sequencing was peripheral blood. These TCRs come from a human donor in a cohort sampled during active COVID-19. The conserved cysteine and the conserved F or W are not part of the CDR3 here. Clone size is not always given. Where it is, it says once, few, many or a class for expanded clones.

V gene	clone size	J gene	CDR3 protein
TRBV24-1	.	TRBJ2-7	ATSDQTESSYEQY
TRBV19	.	TRBJ2-2	ASKGLAGGMNTGELF
TRBV6-6	few	TRBJ1-2	ASSYTLQERYT
TRBV7-9	.	TRBJ2-3	ASSFRSVAGGPVDTQY
TRBV3-1/TRBV3-2	.	TRBJ2-2	ASSQRTSVSGELF
TRBV10-3	.	TRBJ2-7	AITLDRDSEQY
TRBV5-1	.	TRBJ2-7	ASSLEVPSGEQY
TRBV6-6	few	TRBJ2-4	ASSPDSGGGIQY
TRBV4-1	few	TRBJ1-6	ASSQTGVRSPLH
TRBV6-6	few	TRBJ1-5	ASSPIPTGTASNQPQH
TRBV6-5	.	TRBJ1-2	ASSYSMAANNYGYT
TRBV24-1	.	TRBJ2-7	ATSAGTGVYEQY
TRBV6-5	.	TRBJ2-1	ASNSDRGTYNEQF
TRBV24-1	.	TRBJ1-2	ATSAATTPLRYT
TRBV6-6	.	TRBJ2-7	ASSQGQGVYEQY
TRBV27	.	TRBJ2-4	ASRAGGAIQY
TRBV4-1	.	TRBJ2-1	ASSQVGGRLGQF
TRBV28	few	TRBJ2-7	ASSHRSYEQY
TRBV4-1	.	TRBJ2-1	ASSQEWDSGGKTYNEQF
TRBV7-9	.	TRBJ1-5	ASSLVSGTTNQPQH
TRBV28	.	TRBJ1-5	ASNRPGQVDQPQH
TRBV2	few	TRBJ2-1	ASAVVPREQF
TRBV6-1	.	TRBJ1-2	ASSEVSTEVYGYT
TRBV10-3	.	TRBJ2-7	AIRENRDRDDEQY
TRBV6-1	.	TRBJ1-5	ASSESGGGASNQPQH
TRBV7-9	.	TRBJ1-1	ASIPPGTRGWLAF
TRBV5-1	.	TRBJ1-5	ASSREGGNQPQH
TRBV9	.	TRBJ2-3	ASRKATSGGADTQY
TRBV7-9	.	TRBJ1-2	ASSLAGGNGYT